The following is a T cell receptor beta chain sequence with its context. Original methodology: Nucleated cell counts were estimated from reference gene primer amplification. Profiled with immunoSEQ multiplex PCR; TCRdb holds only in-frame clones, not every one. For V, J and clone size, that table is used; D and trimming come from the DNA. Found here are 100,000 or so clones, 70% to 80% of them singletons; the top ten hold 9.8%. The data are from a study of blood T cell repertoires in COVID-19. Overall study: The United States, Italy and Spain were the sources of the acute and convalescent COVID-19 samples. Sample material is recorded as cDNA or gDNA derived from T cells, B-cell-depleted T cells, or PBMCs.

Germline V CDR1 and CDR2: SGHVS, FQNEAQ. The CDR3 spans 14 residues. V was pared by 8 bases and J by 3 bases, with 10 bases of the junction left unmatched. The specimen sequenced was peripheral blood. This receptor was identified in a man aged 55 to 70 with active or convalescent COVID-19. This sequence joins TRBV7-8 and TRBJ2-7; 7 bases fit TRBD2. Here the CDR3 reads CASRWGGSGYEQYF. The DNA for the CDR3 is TGTGCCAGCCGCTGGGGAGGGTCCGGCTACGAGCAGTACTTC.